These T cell receptor beta chains were read from a single sample in a study of shared clonotypes between healthy human individuals. Generated by immunoSEQ multiplex PCR, the TCRdb table keeps only in-frame clones and is missing some. The table lists roughly 1 million clones, approximately 80% of them singletons. The sequenced sample was memory CD4+ T cells from PBMCs. These receptor sequences come from a man younger than 35 in good health. Some clones in this sample may be carry-over from other donors' samples. Each CDR3 is given with its conserved first and last residue. The order of the fields is clone size, J gene, V gene, CDR3 protein. A row's size may be missing; if present it is once, few, many or a size class.

clone_size: NA
j_call: TRBJ2-7
v_call: TRBV15
cdr3_aa: CATSSPGSSYEQYF

clone_size: NA
j_call: TRBJ2-3
v_call: TRBV7-2
cdr3_aa: CASSLRASGRVNTQYF

clone_size: NA
j_call: TRBJ2-5
v_call: TRBV10-3
cdr3_aa: CATGQGAGETQYF

clone_size: NA
j_call: TRBJ2-1
v_call: TRBV11-2
cdr3_aa: CASSLDRRREQFF

clone_size: NA
j_call: TRBJ2-7
v_call: TRBV28
cdr3_aa: CASVGNQAEQYF

clone_size: NA
j_call: TRBJ2-7
v_call: TRBV25-1
cdr3_aa: CASSEGYSSSYEQYF

clone_size: NA
j_call: TRBJ2-5
v_call: TRBV5-4
cdr3_aa: CASSLAFDRGETQYF

clone_size: once
j_call: TRBJ2-1
v_call: TRBV5-1
cdr3_aa: CASSLKREGYNEQFF

clone_size: NA
j_call: TRBJ2-1
v_call: TRBV28
cdr3_aa: CASSPLGTAYPEQFF

clone_size: NA
j_call: TRBJ1-2
v_call: TRBV7-7
cdr3_aa: CASSLALPGAQNGYTF

clone_size: NA
j_call: TRBJ2-2
v_call: TRBV7-3
cdr3_aa: CASSQGSALAGDTGELFF

clone_size: NA
j_call: TRBJ2-4
v_call: TRBV27
cdr3_aa: CASSSNGDTAKNIQYF

clone_size: NA
j_call: TRBJ2-5
v_call: TRBV5-4
cdr3_aa: CASSFPYQETQYF

clone_size: once
j_call: TRBJ1-2
v_call: TRBV6-1
cdr3_aa: CASSEQSYGYTF

clone_size: NA
j_call: TRBJ1-5
v_call: TRBV5-8
cdr3_aa: CASSFGGLDQPQHF

clone_size: few
j_call: TRBJ1-5
v_call: TRBV5-1
cdr3_aa: CASSLFPGGEQPQHF

clone_size: NA
j_call: TRBJ2-7
v_call: TRBV18
cdr3_aa: CASSPGLADEQYF

clone_size: NA
j_call: TRBJ2-2
v_call: TRBV7-9
cdr3_aa: CASSSLKKDTGELFF

clone_size: NA
j_call: TRBJ2-5
v_call: TRBV6-1
cdr3_aa: CASNMAGQETQYF

clone_size: NA
j_call: TRBJ1-5
v_call: TRBV4-2
cdr3_aa: CASSVKNWNRDSNQPQHF

clone_size: NA
j_call: TRBJ2-5
v_call: TRBV5-3
cdr3_aa: CASSSGQGGETQYF

clone_size: NA
j_call: TRBJ2-7
v_call: TRBV6-1
cdr3_aa: CASSPHSTGQYF

clone_size: NA
j_call: TRBJ2-1
v_call: TRBV11-3
cdr3_aa: CASSFWASGRVSEQFF

clone_size: once
j_call: TRBJ1-1
v_call: TRBV28
cdr3_aa: CASTRANTEAFF

clone_size: NA
j_call: TRBJ1-5
v_call: TRBV2
cdr3_aa: CASSAGYGNQPQHF

clone_size: NA
j_call: TRBJ1-1
v_call: TRBV10-3
cdr3_aa: CAIRPRDRGSNTEAFF

clone_size: NA
j_call: TRBJ2-3
v_call: TRBV28
cdr3_aa: CASSFSRSPDTQYF

clone_size: NA
j_call: TRBJ1-4
v_call: TRBV4-2
cdr3_aa: CASSQAGPGEKLFF

clone_size: few
j_call: TRBJ1-1
v_call: TRBV5-1
cdr3_aa: CASSLVGMNTEAFF

clone_size: NA
j_call: TRBJ1-1
v_call: TRBV5-1
cdr3_aa: CASSIVRGSETTEAFF

clone_size: NA
j_call: TRBJ2-7
v_call: TRBV6-5
cdr3_aa: CASNKDWASYEQYF

clone_size: NA
j_call: TRBJ2-2
v_call: TRBV14
cdr3_aa: CASSQELQGSIFGELFF

clone_size: NA
j_call: TRBJ2-3
v_call: TRBV11-3
cdr3_aa: CASSLGRGSTDTQYF

clone_size: NA
j_call: TRBJ1-2
v_call: TRBV19
cdr3_aa: CASSNSYTPHGYTF

clone_size: NA
j_call: TRBJ1-3
v_call: TRBV2
cdr3_aa: CASSEGRGNTIYF

clone_size: NA
j_call: TRBJ2-5
v_call: TRBV5-1
cdr3_aa: CASSLGTSGVSAQYF

clone_size: few
j_call: TRBJ1-2
v_call: TRBV6-6
cdr3_aa: CASSYSDRGGGYTF

clone_size: NA
j_call: TRBJ2-1
v_call: TRBV29-1
cdr3_aa: CSSGHNEQFF

clone_size: NA
j_call: TRBJ1-4
v_call: TRBV5-1
cdr3_aa: CASSPTGLNEKLFF

clone_size: NA
j_call: TRBJ2-3
v_call: TRBV5-6
cdr3_aa: CASSWASATDTQYF

clone_size: NA
j_call: TRBJ2-2
v_call: TRBV28
cdr3_aa: CASSRTGRTGELFF

clone_size: NA
j_call: TRBJ1-2
v_call: TRBV18
cdr3_aa: CASSPFEDSYGYTF

clone_size: NA
j_call: TRBJ1-4
v_call: TRBV28
cdr3_aa: CASRGWGQDEKLFF

clone_size: few
j_call: TRBJ2-2
v_call: TRBV7-9
cdr3_aa: CASSSDRQGVHGELFF

clone_size: NA
j_call: TRBJ2-5
v_call: TRBV6-5
cdr3_aa: CASSRTSGIGETQYF

clone_size: NA
j_call: TRBJ1-2
v_call: TRBV11-2
cdr3_aa: CASSSGVYDAGYTF

clone_size: few
j_call: TRBJ2-5
v_call: TRBV7-9
cdr3_aa: CASSLTSRQETQYF

clone_size: NA
j_call: TRBJ2-3
v_call: TRBV15
cdr3_aa: CATSRDPFTQGGGYSTDTQYF

clone_size: NA
j_call: TRBJ2-1
v_call: TRBV21-1
cdr3_aa: CASSKRLGLACNEQFF

clone_size: NA
j_call: TRBJ2-5
v_call: TRBV7-8
cdr3_aa: CASSLLRQETQYF

clone_size: NA
j_call: TRBJ2-1
v_call: TRBV11-3
cdr3_aa: CASSRWGQSHNEQFF

clone_size: NA
j_call: TRBJ1-3
v_call: TRBV7-9
cdr3_aa: CASSTSRSRVSGNTIYF

clone_size: NA
j_call: TRBJ2-1
v_call: TRBV21-1
cdr3_aa: CASSSSGRAPGNEQFF

clone_size: NA
j_call: TRBJ1-1
v_call: TRBV14
cdr3_aa: CASSQDWTGEAFF

clone_size: NA
j_call: TRBJ2-1
v_call: TRBV19
cdr3_aa: CASSVRLAGAYNEQFF

clone_size: NA
j_call: TRBJ2-1
v_call: TRBV28
cdr3_aa: CASSPYYPYNEQFF

clone_size: NA
j_call: TRBJ1-3
v_call: TRBV4-1
cdr3_aa: CASSQGAVSFGNTIYF

clone_size: NA
j_call: TRBJ2-7
v_call: TRBV28
cdr3_aa: CASSEGAYEQYF

clone_size: NA
j_call: TRBJ2-7
v_call: TRBV27
cdr3_aa: CASSPQGVLYEQYF

clone_size: NA
j_call: TRBJ1-5
v_call: TRBV28
cdr3_aa: CASSPPRGIGQPQHF